This entry lists 29 T cell receptor beta chains sequenced from one sample in a study of T cell responses to AZD1222 COVID-19 vaccine. Assay used: immunoSEQ multiplex PCR; TCRdb lists only in-frame clones, some missing. The sample holds 150,000 or so clones; roughly 87% are singletons and the top ten take about 6%. The sample was peripheral blood, taken 28 days after the second AZD1222 dose. Receptors originate from an adult who received the AZD1222 COVID-19 vaccine.

The chain couples TRBV6-5 to TRBJ1-6; no firm D call. Between the trimmed V and J ends, which lost 8 bases and 5 bases, there was a span of 10 bases. The CDR3 is 13 residues long. Germline-derived CDR1 and CDR2 are MNHEY and SVGAGI. This chain's CDR3 is CASQWQNNSPLHF. The CDR3, as DNA: TGTGCCAGCCAGTGGCAGAATAATTCACCCCTCCACTTT.

The rearrangement links TRBV11-2 to TRBJ1-6, with TRBD1 identical over 11 bases. Unmatched junction bases numbered 3, after V lost 1 base and J lost 10 bases. Germline V CDR1 and CDR2: SGHAT, FQNNGV. This CDR3 comprises 15 residues. In DNA form, the CDR3 reads TGTGCCAGCAGCTTAGGGGACAGGGGGACGTCACCCCTCCACTTT. Its protein is CASSLGDRGTSPLHF.

This chain connects TRBV30 to TRBJ2-5; 9 nucleotides line up with TRBD2. The CDR3 runs to 13 residues. CDR1 and CDR2 (germline): GTSNPN, SVGIG (reference sequence). For the CDR3, the DNA is TGTGGCCATAGTAGCGGGAGTCTAGAGACCCAGTACTTC. Its protein product is CGHSSGSLETQYF. The variable domain in full, with the rest retrieved from reference TRBV30 and TRBJ2-5, is SQTIHQWPATLVQPVGSPLSLECTVEGTSNPNLYWYRQAAGRGLQLLFYSVGIGQISSEVPQNLSASRPQDRQFILSSKKLLLSDSGFYLCGHSSGSLETQYFGPGTRLLVL.

The chain joins TRBV21-1 to TRBJ2-4; TRBD1 reflects the table's D call only, with no check against the DNA. TRBV21-1 is reported as a pseudogene. The CDR3 length is 16 residues. CDR3 loop: CASSKIGQGAKNIQYF. The CDR3 DNA reads TGTGCCAGCAGCAAAATCGGACAGGGAGCCAAAAACATTCAGTACTTC.

The gene calls are TRBV3-1 (or the pseudogene TRBV3-2) and TRBJ2-1; a possible D gene is TRBD2 (5 bases). Germline CDR1 and CDR2: LGHDT and YNNKEL (reference sequence). Trimming removed 0 bases at V and 8 bases at J, with 14 bases between. This CDR3 has 15 residues. The DNA for the CDR3 is TGTGCCAGCAGCCAAGATAGGCTAGCCGGTGATGAGCAGTTCTTC. It yields the protein CASSQDRLAGDEQFF.

The chain uses TRBV7-9 and TRBJ2-3, with 7 bases lining up with TRBD2. Germline V gene lookup returns CDR1 SEHNR and CDR2 FQNEAQ (reference sequence). V gave up 4 bases and J gave up 0 bases; unmatched junction bases: 10. The CDR3 contains 17 residues. The CDR3: CASSSTGSGASTDTQYF. DNA of the CDR3: TGTGCCAGCAGCTCCACGGGAAGCGGGGCTAGCACAGATACGCAGTATTTT.

The V and J genes are TRBV10-1 and TRBJ1-6, with a tentative D call TRBD1 (5 bases). This CDR3 region has 16 residues. The germline V gene has CDR1 WNHNN and CDR2 SYGVQD (reference sequence). V dropped 3 bases and J dropped 0 bases, with 9 bases sitting between them. The CDR3 sequence is CASSDSGGSYNSPLHF. The CDR3 coding sequence is TGCGCCAGCAGTGATTCCGGGGGCTCCTATAATTCACCCCTCCACTTT.

The V gene is TRBV19, the J gene TRBJ1-3; maybe TRBD1 (5 bases). V lost 3 bases to trimming and J lost 3 bases, with 9 bases between them. The CDR3 is made up of 14 amino acids. From germline, CDR1 is LNHDA and CDR2 SQIVND (reference sequence). For the CDR3, the DNA is TGTGCCAGTAGTATCGACAGAATTGGAAACACCATATATTTT. This sequence encodes CASSIDRIGNTIYF.

The V gene is TRBV5-4, the J gene TRBJ2-3; D is unresolved. Germline loops: CDR1 SGHNT, CDR2 YYREEE (reference sequence). This CDR3 is 13 amino acids long. Trimming took 4 bases from V and 1 from J, leaving 7 bases between them. The CDR3 DNA is TGTGCCAGCAGCCACGATGGCACAGATACGCAGTATTTT. Amino acids: CASSHDGTDTQYF.

This chain connects TRBV4-2 to TRBJ1-6, with 8 bases lining up with TRBD1. J gave up 8 bases and V 0 bases, and 3 bases lay outside the gene matches. The V gene's germline CDR1 is LGHNA and CDR2 YNFKEQ. The CDR3 is made up of 15 amino acids. CDR3 sequence (DNA): TGTGCCAGCAGCCAAGAACAGGGGGACCATTCACCCCTCCACTTT. Amino acid sequence: CASSQEQGDHSPLHF.

The V gene is TRBV11-2, the J gene TRBJ1-6; D gene unclear. The V gene's germline CDR1 is SGHAT and CDR2 FQNNGV. The CDR3 is made up of 12 amino acids. V lost 2 bases and J 9 bases, leaving 5 bases between the germline ends. In nucleotides, the CDR3 is TGTGCCAGCAGCTTAAGTAGTTCACCCCTCCACTTT. This sequence encodes CASSLSSSPLHF. The whole variable domain, remainder taken from reference TRBV11-2 and TRBJ1-6, is EAGVAQSPRYKIIEKRQSVAFWCNPISGHATLYWYQQILGQGPKLLIQFQNNGVVDDSQLPKDRFSAERLKGVDSTLKIQPAKLEDSAVYLCASSLSSSPLHFGNGTRLTVT.

The chain is built from TRBV7-9 and TRBJ1-2; no clear D. The CDR3 has 13 amino acids. CDR1 SEHNR and CDR2 FQNEAQ come from the germline V gene (reference sequence). With 5 bases removed from V and 8 bases from J, the gap between germline ends came to 15 bases. The CDR3 sequence: CASSPLIGGGYTF. The CDR3 DNA sequence: TGTGCCAGCAGCCCCCTAATAGGCGGAGGCTACACCTTC.

The rearrangement joins TRBV9 to TRBJ2-2, with 7 bases identical to TRBD1. With 3 bases clipped from V and 4 bases from J, the junction kept 6 bases outside the gene matches. The CDR3 consists of 15 residues. Germline CDR1 reads SGDLS; CDR2 reads YYNGEE. The CDR3 nucleotides read TGTGCCAGCAGCGGACGACAGGGAACCACCGGGGAGCTGTTTTTT. The encoded protein is CASSGRQGTTGELFF.

The J gene is TRBJ1-4, the V gene TRBV29-1; TRBD1 might be the D (5 bases). The germline V and J ends were trimmed by 7 bases and 0 bases, with 12 bases remaining between them. This CDR3 is 14 amino acids long. The germline V gene encodes CDR1 SQVTM and CDR2 ANQGSEA. The CDR3 protein is CSGFTGSTNEKLFF. The CDR3 nucleotides read TGCAGCGGCTTTACAGGTTCAACTAATGAAAAACTGTTTTTT.

The chain carries TRBV5-1 and TRBJ2-7; maybe TRBD1 (5 bases). This CDR3 region has 13 residues. V lost 0 bases and J lost 7, with 11 bases in between. Germline CDR1 is SGHRS and CDR2 is YFSETQ. In nucleotides, the CDR3 is TGCGCCAGCAGCTTGGCCATGACAGAGGAGCAGTACTTC. This codes for CASSLAMTEEQYF. The entire variable domain, with the rest obtained from reference TRBV5-1 and TRBJ2-7, is as follows: KAGVTQTPRYLIKTRGQQVTLSCSPISGHRSVSWYQQTPGQGLQFLFEYFSETQRNKGNFPGRFSGRQFSNSRSEMNVSTLELGDSALYLCASSLAMTEEQYFGPGTRLTVT.

This clone is a singleton in its sample. This rearrangement joins TRBV6-5 to TRBJ2-2; 13 nucleotides agree with TRBD2. After removal of 4 bases from V and 6 bases from J, the junction contained 5 bases not matched to a gene. The CDR3 extends over 16 amino acids. CDR1 MNHEY and CDR2 SVGAGI come from the germline V gene. The DNA of the CDR3 is TGTGCCAGCAGTTCCTCCGGACTAGCGGGGGCCGGGGAGCTGTTTTTT. The encoded protein is CASSSSGLAGAGELFF.

This sequence joins TRBV2 and TRBJ1-1, with TRBD1 as a possible D gene (5 bases). Trimming removed 3 bases from V and 5 bases from J, with 7 bases in between. CDR1 is SNHLY, CDR2 FYNNEI, per germline. CDR3 size: 12 residues. The CDR3 reads CASSEGGTEAFF. The DNA of the CDR3 is TGTGCCAGCAGTGAGGGGGGAACTGAAGCTTTCTTT.

This clone was detected a few times. This chain links TRBV29-1 with TRBJ2-5; D is unclear. Trimming cost V 6 bases and J 6 bases, with 23 bases left between them. CDR3 length: 15 residues. Germline CDR1 reads SQVTM; CDR2 reads ANQGSEA. The CDR3 loop is CSVLPLQVVGKTQYF. The CDR3 DNA follows: TGCAGCGTCCTCCCGTTGCAGGTGGTGGGAAAGACCCAGTACTTC.

The chain links TRBV19 to TRBJ2-1, with 10 bases fitting TRBD2. Germline loops: CDR1 LNHDA, CDR2 SQIVND (reference sequence). V dropped 5 bases and J dropped 7; count of bases not matched to a gene: 8. This CDR3 is built from 15 residues. The CDR3 DNA reads as TGTGCCAGTAGTTGGCTAGCGGGAGCGACGAATGAGCAGTTCTTC. Its translation is CASSWLAGATNEQFF.

This rearrangement joins TRBV6-5 to TRBJ2-7, with D perhaps matching TRBD2 (6 bases). The V gene's germline CDR1 is MNHEY and CDR2 SVGAGI. The CDR3 is 15 residues long. Trimming removed 6 bases from V and 0 bases from J, with 15 bases in between. The CDR3 nucleotides read TGTGCCAGCAGAGACACGGGACTCAGCTCCTACGAGCAGTACTTC. This sequence encodes CASRDTGLSSYEQYF.

The J gene is TRBJ2-7, the V gene TRBV28; TRBD1 is a possible D gene (5 bases). Trimming removed 6 bases from V and 4 bases from J, with 10 bases in between. CDR1 is MDHEN and CDR2 is SYDVKM in the germline V gene. CDR3 size: 12 residues. The CDR3: CASRKTDYEQYF. CDR3 coding DNA: TGTGCCAGCAGAAAGACAGATTACGAGCAGTACTTC.

This rearrangement joins TRBV3-1 (or the pseudogene TRBV3-2) to TRBJ1-2; D is undetermined. The CDR3 has 16 amino acids. Germline-derived CDR1 and CDR2 are LGHDT and YNNKEL (reference sequence). The V end lost 5 bases, the J end lost 3 bases, and 19 bases lay between the germline ends. The CDR3 nucleotides read TGTGCCAGCAGCGGCAGCTGGTGGGGAGGAGACTATGGCTACACCTTC. It codes for CASSGSWWGGDYGYTF.

The chain uses TRBV5-1 and TRBJ2-3; D is ambiguous. V lost 0 bases and J lost 2, with 13 bases in between. In germline, CDR1 is SGHRS, CDR2 YFSETQ. This CDR3 region has 16 residues. The DNA of the CDR3 is TGCGCCAGCAGCTTGGGGGGTACGGAACTCACAGATACGCAGTATTTT. Protein: CASSLGGTELTDTQYF.

The V call is TRBV2, the J call TRBJ1-5; a weak D match, TRBD1 (6 bases). Per the germline V gene, CDR1 is SNHLY and CDR2 is FYNNEI. V was clipped by 5 bases and J by 6 bases, with 17 bases between them. This CDR3 has 15 residues. The DNA of the CDR3 is TGTGCCAGCAGTCCCTGGGACAACCGGGGTCAGCCCCAGCATTTT. The encoded protein is CASSPWDNRGQPQHF. Based on the CDR3 plus reference TRBV2 and TRBJ1-5, the full variable domain is EPEVTQTPSHQVTQMGQEVILRCVPISNHLYFYWYRQILGQKVEFLVSFYNNEISEKSEIFDDQFSVERPDGSNFTLKIRSTKLEDSAMYFCASSPWDNRGQPQHFGDGTRLSIL.

The chain joins TRBV18 to TRBJ1-4, with D unresolved. The V and J ends lost 3 bases and 6 bases respectively, with 14 bases between them. CDR1 is KGHSH, CDR2 LQKENI, per germline. The CDR3 has 15 amino acids. The CDR3 loop reads CASSPTSGVYEKLFF. Here the CDR3 DNA reads TGTGCCAGCTCACCTACGTCAGGCGTCTATGAAAAACTGTTTTTT.

CDR3 amino acids: CASSELASGIGEQFF. CDR3 in DNA: TGTGCCAGCAGTGAATTGGCTAGCGGGATAGGTGAGCAGTTCTTC. The chain has TRBV25-1 and TRBJ2-1; 9 bases line up with TRBD2. This CDR3 has 15 amino acids. The germline CDR1 and CDR2 sequences are MGHDK and SYGVNS. The V segment lost 1 base and the J segment 9 bases; nucleotides outside the gene matches: 7.

This chain connects TRBV2 to TRBJ1-3; no reliable D call. Germline V gene sequence: CDR1 SNHLY, CDR2 FYNNEI. This CDR3 contains 15 residues. V shed 3 bases and J shed 4 bases, with 13 bases lying between them. CDR3 DNA: TGTGCCAGCAGTGACCCAGCTAAACCGGGAAACACCATATATTTT. This encodes CASSDPAKPGNTIYF.

The gene calls are TRBV18 and TRBJ2-5, with TRBD2 identical over 7 bases. The length of the CDR3 is 15 residues. The V gene's germline CDR1 is KGHSH and CDR2 LQKENI. With 4 bases clipped from V and 3 bases from J, the junction kept 8 bases outside the gene matches. CDR3 DNA sequence: TGTGCCAGCTCACGAATGGGAGGGGTCAAAGAGACCCAGTACTTC. Amino acid sequence: CASSRMGGVKETQYF.

This sequence joins TRBV29-1 and TRBJ1-2; no clear D gene. Looked up from germline, CDR1 is SQVTM and CDR2 is ANQGSEA. The CDR3 covers 9 residues. V was trimmed by 2 bases and J by 8 bases, leaving 3 bases between them. The CDR3 region is CSVEYGYTF. For the CDR3, the DNA is TGCAGCGTTGAATACGGCTACACCTTC.